This entry describes one T cell receptor (beta chain). Its specificity is not known. The protocol was immunoSEQ multiplex PCR, while the TCRdb copy is restricted to in-frame clones and leaves out a portion. The sample comprises 30,000 to 45,000 clones, 85% to 95% of which are singletons, and 21% rests with the top ten. The data derive from a study of graft-versus-host responses after intestinal transplantation. Trimming removed 5 bases from V and 0 bases from J, with 14 bases in between. This CDR3 has 16 residues. From germline, CDR1 is SGHVS and CDR2 FNYEAQ. This sequence was found in a human donor who was the organ donor for an intestinal transplant. The starting material was unstimulated CD8+ T cells sorted from spleen or lymph node cells, obtained before transplant. The chain uses TRBV7-6 and TRBJ2-1, with a possible D match to TRBD1 (6 bases). The CDR3 protein is CASSVRTASSYNEQFF. In DNA, the CDR3 is TGTGCCAGCAGCGTACGGACAGCAAGCTCCTACAATGAGCAGTTCTTC.